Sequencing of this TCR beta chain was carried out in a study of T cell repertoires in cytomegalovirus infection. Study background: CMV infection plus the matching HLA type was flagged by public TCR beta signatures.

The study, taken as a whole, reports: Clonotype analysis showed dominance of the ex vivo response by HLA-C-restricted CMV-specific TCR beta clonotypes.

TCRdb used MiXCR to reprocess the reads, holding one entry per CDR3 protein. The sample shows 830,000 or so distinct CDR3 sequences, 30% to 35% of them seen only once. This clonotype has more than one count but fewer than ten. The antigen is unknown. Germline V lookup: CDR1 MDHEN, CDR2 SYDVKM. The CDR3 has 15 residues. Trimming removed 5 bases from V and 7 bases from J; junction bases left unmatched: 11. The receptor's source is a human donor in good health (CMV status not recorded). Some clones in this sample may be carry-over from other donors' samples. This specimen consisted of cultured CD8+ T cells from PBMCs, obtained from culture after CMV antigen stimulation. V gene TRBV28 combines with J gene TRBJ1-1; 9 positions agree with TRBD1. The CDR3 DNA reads TGTGCCAGCAGTCCCGGTGGGACAGGGTTTGTTGAAGCTTTCTTT. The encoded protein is CASSPGGTGFVEAFF.